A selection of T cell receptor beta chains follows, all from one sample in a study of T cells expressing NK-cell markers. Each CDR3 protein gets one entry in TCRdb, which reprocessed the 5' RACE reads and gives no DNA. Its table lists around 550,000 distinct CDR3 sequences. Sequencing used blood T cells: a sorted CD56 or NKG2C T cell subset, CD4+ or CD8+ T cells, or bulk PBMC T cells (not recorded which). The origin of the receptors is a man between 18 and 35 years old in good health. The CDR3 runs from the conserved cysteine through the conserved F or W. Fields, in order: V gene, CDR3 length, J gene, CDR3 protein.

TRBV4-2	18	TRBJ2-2	CASSPGTGRLSNTGELFF
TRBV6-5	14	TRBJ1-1	CASNTGGKNTEAFF
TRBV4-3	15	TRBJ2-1	CASSQVLAGENEQFF
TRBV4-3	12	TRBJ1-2	CASSQEGYGYTF
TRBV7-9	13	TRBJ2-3	CASSKDRPDTQYF
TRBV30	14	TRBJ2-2	CAWSVVVNTGGLFF
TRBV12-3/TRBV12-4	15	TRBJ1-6	CASKGQGAMHSPLHF
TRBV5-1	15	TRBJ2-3	CASSLDRDYTDTQYF
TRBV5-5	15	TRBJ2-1	CASSPLAGRDNEQFF
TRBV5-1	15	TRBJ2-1	CASSLEGSVPNEQFF
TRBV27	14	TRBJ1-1	CASSTRLRGKEAFF
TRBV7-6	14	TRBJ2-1	CASSLPRLAGEQFF
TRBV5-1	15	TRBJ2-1	CASSLLSGWGNEQFF
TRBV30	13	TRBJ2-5	CAWSRGLGETQYF
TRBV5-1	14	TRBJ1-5	CASSPGLGNQPQHF
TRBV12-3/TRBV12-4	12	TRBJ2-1	CASGRSYNEQFF
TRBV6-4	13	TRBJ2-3	CASSPVETDTQYF
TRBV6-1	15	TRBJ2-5	CASSPSRSGLRTQYF
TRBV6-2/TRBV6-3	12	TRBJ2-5	CATRQGQETQYF
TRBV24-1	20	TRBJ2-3	CATSPRPGQGHTQITDTQYF
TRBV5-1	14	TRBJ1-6	CASTQGDNNSPLHF
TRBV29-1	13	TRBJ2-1	CSVEASGASEQFF
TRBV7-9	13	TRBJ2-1	CATPGAPYNEQFF
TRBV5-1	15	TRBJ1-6	CASSLGGTGRSPLHF
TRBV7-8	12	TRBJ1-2	CASSATDYGYTF
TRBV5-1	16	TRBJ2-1	CASSLGRGVVANEQFF
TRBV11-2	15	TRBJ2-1	CASSSTDGGGREQFF
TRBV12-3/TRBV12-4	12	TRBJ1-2	CASRDGPRGYTF
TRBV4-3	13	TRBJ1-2	CASSLSDSAGYTF
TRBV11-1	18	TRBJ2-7	CASSPQLKTGMNSYEQYF
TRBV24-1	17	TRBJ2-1	CATSDLGWGSSYNEQFF
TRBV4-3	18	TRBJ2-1	CASSQEILGQRSYNEQFF
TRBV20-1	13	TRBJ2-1	CSGRRANYNEQFF
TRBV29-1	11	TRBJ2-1	CSGGTSNEQFF
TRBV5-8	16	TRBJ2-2	CASSLFFSHRSGELFF
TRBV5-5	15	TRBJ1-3	CASSQGMGTGNTIYF
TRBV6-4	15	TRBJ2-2	CASRLEAAKTGELFF
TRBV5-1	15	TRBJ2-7	CASSLLTGTAYEQYF
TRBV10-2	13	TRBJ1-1	CASSVGGRIEAFF
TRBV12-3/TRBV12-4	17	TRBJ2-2	CASSFDLAGERTGELFF
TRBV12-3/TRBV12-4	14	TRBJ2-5	CASSAKNLKETQYF
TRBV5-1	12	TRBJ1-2	CASSRSTYGYTF
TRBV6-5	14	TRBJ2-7	CASDGQRLSYEQYF
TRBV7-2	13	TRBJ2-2	CASSYRFTGELFF
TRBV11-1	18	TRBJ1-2	CASTPILPTGAVGYGYTF
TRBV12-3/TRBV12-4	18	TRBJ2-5	CASSIGLAGGPGQETQYF
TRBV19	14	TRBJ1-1	CASSTQRKGTEAFF
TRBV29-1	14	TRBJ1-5	CSVEGPTSGQPQHF